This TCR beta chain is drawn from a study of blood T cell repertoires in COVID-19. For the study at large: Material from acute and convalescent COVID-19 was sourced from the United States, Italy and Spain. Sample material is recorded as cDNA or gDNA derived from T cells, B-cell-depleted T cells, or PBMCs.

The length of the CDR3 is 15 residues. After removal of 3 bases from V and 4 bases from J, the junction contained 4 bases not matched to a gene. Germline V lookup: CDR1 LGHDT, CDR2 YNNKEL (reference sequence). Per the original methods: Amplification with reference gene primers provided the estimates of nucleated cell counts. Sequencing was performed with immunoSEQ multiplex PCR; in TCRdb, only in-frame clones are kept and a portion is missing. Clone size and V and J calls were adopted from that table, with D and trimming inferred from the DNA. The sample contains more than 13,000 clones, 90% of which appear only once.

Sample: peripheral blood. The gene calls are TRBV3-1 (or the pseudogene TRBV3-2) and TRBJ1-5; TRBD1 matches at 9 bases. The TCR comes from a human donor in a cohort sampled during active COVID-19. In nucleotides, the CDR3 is TGTGCCAGCAGCCAGGGGACAGGGCTTAATCAGCCCCAGCATTTT. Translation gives CASSQGTGLNQPQHF.